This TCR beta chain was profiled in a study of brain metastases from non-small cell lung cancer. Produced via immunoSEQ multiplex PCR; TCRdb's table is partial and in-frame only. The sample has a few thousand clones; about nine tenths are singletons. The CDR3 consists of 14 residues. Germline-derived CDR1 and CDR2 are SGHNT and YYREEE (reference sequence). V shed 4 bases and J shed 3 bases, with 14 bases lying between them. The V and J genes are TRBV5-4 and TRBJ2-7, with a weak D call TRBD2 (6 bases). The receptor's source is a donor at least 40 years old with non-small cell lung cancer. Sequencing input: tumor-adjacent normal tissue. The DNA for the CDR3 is TGTGCCAGCAGCCTTGGGACTGATGGCTACGAGCAGTACTTC. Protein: CASSLGTDGYEQYF.